These 27 T cell receptor beta chains were all obtained from the same sample, sequenced in a study of blood T cell repertoires in COVID-19 (dated by TCRdb to 2019 to 2021). Libraries were constructed by the immunoSEQ multiplex PCR assay. As stored in TCRdb, this immuneACCESS dataset retains in-frame rearrangements with V and J assigned. A fraction of the clones does not appear; measured against another copy, unresolved V genes explain less than half of the discrepancy, and the remainder lacks a known reason. The sample yields 350,000 to 400,000 clones; 70% to 90% were counted once. The leading ten clones occupy about 1.1% of the sample. The sequenced sample consisted of PBMCs or T cells enriched from blood (not recorded which). Receptor source: a woman between 18 and 29 years old who had recovered from COVID-19.

This chain connects TRBV5-5 to TRBJ1-1; D is ambiguous. Germline V gene data show CDR1 as SGHKS and CDR2 as YYEKEE (reference sequence). This CDR3 is built from 14 residues. V gave up 3 bases and J gave up 5 bases, with 14 bases separating them. CDR3 residues: CASSSVKGGTEAFF. CDR3 DNA sequence: TGTGCCAGCAGCTCGGTAAAGGGAGGTACTGAAGCTTTCTTT.

V and J are TRBV10-3 and TRBJ2-7; 7 nucleotides align to TRBD2. The V and J ends lost 4 bases and 6 bases, in that order; junction bases with no gene match: 15. Germline CDR1 is ENHRY and CDR2 is SYGVKD. This CDR3 has 16 amino acids. CDR3 sequence (DNA): TGTGCCATCAGTGCTGCACCGGGACGGGGGGTGATCGAGCAGTACTTC. Amino acids: CAISAAPGRGVIEQYF.

This clone was seen a few times. V and J are TRBV27 and TRBJ2-2; D unclear. Germline assignment: CDR1 MNHEY and CDR2 SMNVEV (reference sequence). The CDR3 is made up of 13 amino acids. Trimming left V 3 bases short and J 7 bases short, with 9 bases between. In DNA, the CDR3 is TGTGCCAGCAGTTTCTGGGCAGGCGGGGAGCTGTTTTTT. Translated, it gives CASSFWAGGELFF.

The chain joins TRBV7-8 to TRBJ1-5; 7 bases line up with TRBD1. The V segment lost 1 base and the J segment 0 bases; nucleotides outside the gene matches: 3. The germline gives CDR1 SGHVS, CDR2 FQNEAQ. The CDR3 covers 16 residues. The CDR3, as DNA: TGTGCCAGCAGCTTAGGACAGGGCAATAGCAATCAGCCCCAGCATTTT. Residues: CASSLGQGNSNQPQHF.

This clone was counted between two and nine times. V gene TRBV5-6 combines with J gene TRBJ2-7; 9 nucleotides line up with TRBD1. The CDR3 is made up of 14 amino acids. After removal of 2 bases from V and 3 bases from J, the junction contained 3 bases not matched to a gene. CDR1 is SGHDT and CDR2 is YYEEEE in the germline V gene. The DNA for the CDR3 is TGTGCCAGCAGCTTTGACAGGGGGTTCTACGAGCAGTACTTC. Its translation is CASSFDRGFYEQYF.

This sequence joins TRBV5-8 and TRBJ1-2; a weak D match, TRBD1 (6 bases). Germline CDR1 is SGHTS and CDR2 is YDEGEE. Trimming took 6 bases from V and 8 from J, leaving 14 bases between them. There are 12 residues in the CDR3. The CDR3 DNA follows: TGTGCCAGCACCCCGACCAGGGGCGGCTACACCTTC. This translates into CASTPTRGGYTF.

This chain links TRBV4-2 with TRBJ1-2; D is unclear. Germline values: CDR1 LGHNA, CDR2 YNFKEQ. The CDR3 has 12 amino acids. The germline V and J ends were trimmed by 4 bases and 8 bases, with 11 bases remaining between them. Here the CDR3 DNA reads TGTGCCAGCAGCCCAGAGGATAGCGGCTACACCTTC. Residues: CASSPEDSGYTF.

In this sample, this clone turned up a few times. The V gene is TRBV30, the J gene TRBJ2-2; TRBD2 agrees at 7 bases. V was pared by 0 bases and J by 4 bases, with 8 bases of the junction left unmatched. The CDR3 extends over 16 amino acids. CDR1 and CDR2 (germline): GTSNPN, SVGIG (reference sequence). The CDR3, as DNA: TGTGCCTGGAGTGTACTGGGAGGGGTCGGCACCGGGGAGCTGTTTTTT. Its protein product is CAWSVLGGVGTGELFF.

The rearrangement uses TRBV27 and TRBJ1-1; TRBD1 matches at 7 bases. This CDR3 region has 15 residues. CDR1 MNHEY and CDR2 SMNVEV come from the germline V gene (reference sequence). V shed 5 bases, J shed 4 bases, and the junction held 10 bases outside the gene matches. This CDR3 is CASSPRATGFTEAFF. DNA for the CDR3: TGTGCCAGCAGTCCCCGTGCGACAGGGTTCACTGAAGCTTTCTTT.

The V gene is TRBV3-1 (or the pseudogene TRBV3-2), the J gene TRBJ1-2, with no clear D. V gave up 0 bases and J gave up 8 bases, with 19 bases separating them. CDR1 and CDR2 from the germline V gene are LGHDT and YNNKEL (reference sequence). This CDR3 is 16 amino acids long. The CDR3 sequence is CASSQDLGRRMTGYTF. CDR3 in DNA: TGTGCCAGCAGCCAAGATCTCGGCAGGCGCATGACCGGCTACACCTTC.

The chain employs TRBV7-2 and TRBJ2-3, with 8 bases lining up with TRBD2. The ends lost 2 bases at V and 5 bases at J; junction bases unmatched: 0. Germline V CDR1 and CDR2: SGHTA, FQGNSA. This CDR3 has 13 amino acids. This CDR3 is CASSLTSGDTQYF. The CDR3, as DNA: TGTGCCAGCAGCTTAACTAGCGGAGATACGCAGTATTTT.

This chain links TRBV4-3 with TRBJ1-5, with D unresolved. The CDR3 covers 12 residues. Germline V CDR1 and CDR2: LGHNA, YSLEER. Trimming took 2 bases from V and 8 from J, leaving 7 bases between them. The CDR3 DNA reads as TGCGCCAGCAGCCAATGGACTAAGCCCCAGCATTTT. This translates into CASSQWTKPQHF.

The chain employs TRBV5-1 and TRBJ2-5; 9 bases line up with TRBD2. Germline V gives CDR1 SGHRS, CDR2 YFSETQ. V lost 0 bases, J lost 4 bases, and 10 bases stayed unmatched. The CDR3 sequence is 17 residues long. Here the CDR3 reads CASSLAQRGASPETQYF. Here the CDR3 DNA reads TGCGCCAGCAGCTTGGCCCAGCGGGGGGCCTCCCCAGAGACCCAGTACTTC.

The chain's CDR3 is CASSLYSGLAGSDGELFF. CDR3 sequence (DNA): TGTGCCAGCAGTTTATACTCCGGACTAGCGGGATCCGACGGGGAGCTGTTTTTT. The chain carries TRBV27 and TRBJ2-2; 12 nucleotides line up with TRBD2. In germline, CDR1 is MNHEY, CDR2 SMNVEV (reference sequence). The ends lost 1 base at V and 7 bases at J; junction bases unmatched: 10. The CDR3 spans 18 residues.

The genes are TRBV4-2 and TRBJ2-3; D is unresolved. Germline V CDR1 and CDR2: LGHNA, YNFKEQ. This CDR3 has 15 amino acids. Trimming took off 8 bases at V and 0 bases at J, with 15 bases between the two ends. The chain's CDR3 is CASRLAATSTDTQYF. CDR3 in DNA: TGTGCCAGCCGCTTGGCGGCGACGAGCACAGATACGCAGTATTTT.

The chain is built from TRBV19 and TRBJ1-2; D unclear. The length of the CDR3 is 13 residues. From germline, CDR1 is LNHDA and CDR2 SQIVND (reference sequence). V was shortened by 7 bases and J by 4 bases, with 13 bases between the two germline ends. DNA of the CDR3: TGTGCCAGTATGATCGCGGGAGGCTATGGCTACACCTTC. Translating it yields CASMIAGGYGYTF.

The V gene is TRBV7-3, the J gene TRBJ2-1, with D maybe TRBD2 (6 bases). This CDR3 comprises 15 residues. Germline V gene sequence: CDR1 SGHTA, CDR2 FQGTGA. The V gene lost 5 bases and the J gene lost 7 bases, with 18 bases spanning the gap. CDR3 in DNA: TGTGCCAGCAGCGTCACTAGCTACACCGGGAATGAGCAGTTCTTC. This translates into CASSVTSYTGNEQFF.

This clone has a single count. The chain recombines TRBV29-1 with TRBJ1-5; 11 bases are a match to TRBD1. CDR3 length: 14 amino acids. V trimming: 7 bases; J trimming: 5 bases; junction bases outside the gene matches: 7. Germline V gene sequence: CDR1 SQVTM, CDR2 ANQGSEA. The CDR3, as DNA: TGCAGCGCTGCGGACAGGGGGCTCGATCAGCCCCAGCATTTT. Translated: CSAADRGLDQPQHF.

The chain combines TRBV2 with TRBJ1-2, with 9 nucleotides matching TRBD1. The germline gives CDR1 SNHLY, CDR2 FYNNEI. This CDR3 comprises 14 residues. V lost 5 bases and J lost 2; bases outside the gene matches: 3. The CDR3 nucleotides are TGTGCCAGCAGTTACGACAGGGGGAACTATGGCTACACCTTC. Its protein product is CASSYDRGNYGYTF.

This chain joins TRBV3-1 (or the pseudogene TRBV3-2) and TRBJ2-3; 14 bases line up with TRBD2. The germline CDR1 and CDR2 sequences are LGHDT and YNNKEL (reference sequence). This CDR3 contains 16 residues. V gave up 3 bases and J gave up 3 bases; unmatched junction bases: 2. This CDR3 reads CASSQGTSGGTDTQYF. CDR3 in DNA: TGTGCCAGCAGCCAGGGGACTAGCGGGGGTACAGATACGCAGTATTTT.

The CDR3 region is CASSEWQQQSPLHF. The CDR3 region has the DNA TGTGCCAGCAGTGAGTGGCAACAGCAATCACCCCTCCACTTT. The rearrangement joins TRBV2 to TRBJ1-6, with D uncertain. V gave up 3 bases and J gave up 10 bases, with 13 bases separating them. The germline V gene encodes CDR1 SNHLY and CDR2 FYNNEI. This CDR3 comprises 14 residues.

The chain uses TRBV12-3 or TRBV12-4 and TRBJ2-7, with D perhaps TRBD2 (5 bases). The ends were cut back, 10 bases at V and 1 base at J, with 11 bases in the middle. The CDR3 has 12 residues. The CDR3 spells CATSTGSYEQYF. The CDR3 coding sequence is TGTGCCACTTCAACGGGGTCCTACGAGCAGTACTTC.

The CDR3 nucleotides read TGTGCCAGCAGTTACCCGGCAGGGGGGAACTATGGCTACACCTTC. Its translation is CASSYPAGGNYGYTF. The chain links TRBV6-2 or TRBV6-3 to TRBJ1-2, with 7 bases matching TRBD1. CDR3 length: 15 amino acids. V dropped 2 bases and J dropped 2; count of bases not matched to a gene: 5. CDR1 and CDR2 (germline): MNHEY, SVGEGT.

The chain recombines TRBV7-3 with TRBJ1-5, with 9 nucleotides matching TRBD1. The V segment lost 5 bases and the J segment 3 bases; nucleotides outside the gene matches: 8. The V gene's germline CDR1 is SGHTA and CDR2 FQGTGA. The CDR3 has 16 residues. The CDR3 DNA is TGTGCCAGCAGCCAACGGACAGGGGTTAACAATCAGCCCCAGCATTTT. This sequence encodes CASSQRTGVNNQPQHF.

J is TRBJ2-7 and V is TRBV19; TRBD2 agrees at 10 bases. The trim removed 2 bases at V and 6 bases at J, leaving 4 bases unmatched. The CDR3 runs to 14 residues. Germline V gene sequence: CDR1 LNHDA, CDR2 SQIVND (reference sequence). CDR3 sequence: CASSIRASGSEQYF. CDR3 DNA: TGTGCCAGTAGTATAAGGGCTAGCGGGAGCGAGCAGTACTTC. Based on the CDR3 plus reference TRBV19 and TRBJ2-7, the full variable domain is DGGITQSPKYLFRKEGQNVTLSCEQNLNHDAMYWYRQDPGQGLRLIYYSQIVNDFQKGDIAEGYSVSREKKESFPLTVTSAQKNPTAFYLCASSIRASGSEQYFGPGTRLTVT.

The V gene is TRBV19, the J gene TRBJ1-4, with TRBD1 matching over 9 bases. Germline V gene data show CDR1 as LNHDA and CDR2 as SQIVND (reference sequence). This CDR3 spans 16 amino acids. Trimming removed 7 bases from V and 7 bases from J; junction bases left unmatched: 13. The CDR3 DNA sequence: TGTGCCAGTATTTCGGGACAGGGATCGCTCAGTGAAAAACTGTTTTTT. Translating gives CASISGQGSLSEKLFF. Variable domain in full (rest from reference TRBV19 and TRBJ1-4): DGGITQSPKYLFRKEGQNVTLSCEQNLNHDAMYWYRQDPGQGLRLIYYSQIVNDFQKGDIAEGYSVSREKKESFPLTVTSAQKNPTAFYLCASISGQGSLSEKLFFGSGTQLSVL.

The chain uses TRBV18 and TRBJ2-3, with D maybe TRBD2 (6 bases). This CDR3 is built from 19 residues. Germline values: CDR1 KGHSH, CDR2 LQKENI. Between the trimmed V and J ends, which lost 2 bases and 0 bases, there was a span of 21 bases. Here the CDR3 DNA reads TGTGCCAGCTCACCAAGGCCCACCGGGTTGGGACTTAGCACAGATACGCAGTATTTT. It specifies CASSPRPTGLGLSTDTQYF. Looking up the rest from reference TRBV18 and TRBJ2-3 gives the full variable domain: NAGVMQNPRHLVRRRGQEARLRCSPMKGHSHVYWYRQLPEEGLKFMVYLQKENIIDESGMPKERFSAEFPKEGPSILRIQQVVRGDSAAYFCASSPRPTGLGLSTDTQYFGPGTRLTVL.